These T cell receptor beta chains were read from a single sample in a study of blood T cell repertoires in COVID-19. Using immunoSEQ multiplex PCR, the repertoire was profiled, and TCRdb retains in-frame clones only, with some absent. This sample has 200,000 to 300,000 clones; approximately 84% occur once, and the top ten carry 4%. Source material: peripheral blood. All receptors derive from a man over 45 with acute or convalescent COVID-19. The CDR3 runs from the conserved cysteine through the conserved F or W. D genes are given only for firm matches. Part of the rows lack a size; the others show once, few, many or a class for expanded clones.

j_call	v_call	clone_size	cdr3_length	d_call	cdr3_nt	cdr3_aa
TRBJ1-1	TRBV5-5	once	15	TRBD1	TGTGCCAGCAGCTCAACAAGGACAGGGGGGACTGAAGCTTTCTTT	CASSSTRTGGTEAFF
TRBJ2-7	TRBV27	-	13	-	TGTGCCAGCAGTCGAACTCAGGGGTACGAGCAGTACTTC	CASSRTQGYEQYF
TRBJ2-1	TRBV4-2	-	18	TRBD2	TGTGCCAGCAGCCATCGGACTAGCGGAGACAGCTCCTACAATGAGCAGTTCTTC	CASSHRTSGDSSYNEQFF
TRBJ1-2	TRBV5-1	-	13	-	TGCGCCAGCAGCTTGGAACAGGGTAACGGCTACACCTTC	CASSLEQGNGYTF
TRBJ2-4	TRBV4-1	-	13	-	TGCGCCAGCAGCCAAGTAGAGTACGACATTCAGTACTTC	CASSQVEYDIQYF
TRBJ1-5	TRBV3-1/TRBV3-2	-	16	-	TGTGCCAGCAGCCAAGAATATACAGGTAGCAATCAGCCCCAGCATTTT	CASSQEYTGSNQPQHF
TRBJ2-3	TRBV5-8	-	17	TRBD1	TGTGCCAGCAGCTTGGCAGCGGTCGACAGGGACCGAGATACGCAGTATTTT	CASSLAAVDRDRDTQYF
TRBJ2-2	TRBV5-1	-	19	TRBD2	TGCGCCAGCAGCCCCTTGGGGACTAGCGGGGGGCCGGACACCGGGGAGCTGTTTTTT	CASSPLGTSGGPDTGELFF
TRBJ2-3	TRBV11-3	-	16	TRBD2	TGTGCCAGCAGCTCGAGAGCGGGAGCGACGACAGATACGCAGTATTTT	CASSSRAGATTDTQYF
TRBJ2-5	TRBV20-1	few	14	TRBD1	TGCAGTGCTAGTTCCGGGACAGGGTTAGAGACCCAGTACTTC	CSASSGTGLETQYF
TRBJ1-6	TRBV3-1/TRBV3-2	few	15	-	TGTGCCAGCAGCCAATCGCCAGGGTCGGGTTCACCCCTCCACTTT	CASSQSPGSGSPLHF
TRBJ1-1	TRBV5-1	-	15	-	TGCGCCAGCACCCGGGACGGGGGGATGAACACTGAAGCTTTCTTT	CASTRDGGMNTEAFF
TRBJ2-7	TRBV7-9	-	16	TRBD2	TGTGCCAGCAGCTCTTTGACTAGCGGGACTTTCTACGAGCAGTACTTC	CASSSLTSGTFYEQYF
TRBJ1-6	TRBV3-1/TRBV3-2	-	15	-	TGTGCCAGCAGCCAAGATTCGGGAGTTGTCTCACCCCTCCACTTT	CASSQDSGVVSPLHF
TRBJ2-2	TRBV19	-	15	TRBD2	TGTGCCAGTAGTAGGAGCGGGGGGGCCCCCGGGGAGCTGTTTTTT	CASSRSGGAPGELFF
TRBJ2-1	TRBV6-2/TRBV6-3	-	15	TRBD1	TGTGCCAGCACCCCTCGGGACAGGGTATACAATGAGCAGTTCTTC	CASTPRDRVYNEQFF
TRBJ1-2	TRBV4-1	-	13	-	TGCGCCAGCAGCCTTGCTAGTAGCTATGGCTACACCTTC	CASSLASSYGYTF
TRBJ1-1	TRBV28	-	13	-	TGTGCCAGCTCGAATGCGGGGTCCACTGAAGCTTTCTTT	CASSNAGSTEAFF
TRBJ2-7	TRBV6-5	-	15	TRBD1	TGTGCCAGCAGTCCCTGGGGACAGGGGAGGTACGAGCAGTACTTC	CASSPWGQGRYEQYF
TRBJ1-2	TRBV24-1	-	13	-	TGTGCCACCAGTGACAGTAATTTTTATGGCTACACCTTC	CATSDSNFYGYTF
TRBJ2-1	TRBV5-5	once	15	-	TGTGCCAGCAGCTTGACGGGGATGGAGGGAAATGAGCAGTTCTTC	CASSLTGMEGNEQFF
TRBJ2-5	TRBV2	-	13	-	TGTGCCACCAAGGGGCTGCCTCAAGAGACCCAGTACTTC	CATKGLPQETQYF
TRBJ1-5	TRBV15	-	16	-	TGTGCCACTAAGACAGAAGGTCAGATGGGCAATCAGCCCCAGCATTTT	CATKTEGQMGNQPQHF
TRBJ1-2	TRBV19	-	15	TRBD1	TGTGCCAGTAGTATTGGGAGACAGGGGAGTAGGGGCTACACCTTC	CASSIGRQGSRGYTF
TRBJ1-2	TRBV6-1	-	14	-	TGTGCCAGCAGTGAAGAACCACGGTCCTATGGCTACACCTTC	CASSEEPRSYGYTF
TRBJ1-6	TRBV11-2	many	15	-	TGTGCCAGCAGCAGAACAGGTTATGCTAATTCACCCCTCCACTTT	CASSRTGYANSPLHF
TRBJ2-1	TRBV5-1	-	17	TRBD2	TGCGCCAGCAGCTTGAGGCTAGCGGATACTTCCTACAATGAGCAGTTCTTC	CASSLRLADTSYNEQFF
TRBJ1-3	TRBV5-4	once	15	TRBD1	TGTGCCAGCAGCTTAAGGACAGGGTCAGGAAACACCATATATTTT	CASSLRTGSGNTIYF
TRBJ1-6	TRBV10-2	-	14	-	TGCGCCACACGCTTGGACACAGATAATTCACCCCTCCACTTT	CATRLDTDNSPLHF
TRBJ1-1	TRBV9	-	15	TRBD1	TGTGCCAGCAGCGGCGACAGGGGAGGGAACACTGAAGCTTTCTTT	CASSGDRGGNTEAFF
TRBJ1-6	TRBV10-3	-	13	-	TGTGCCATCCAGCGGGGTACTAATTCACCCCTCCACTTT	CAIQRGTNSPLHF
TRBJ2-7	TRBV11-2	once	14	-	TGTGCCAGCAGCCCTGAGTGGGGAGAATACGAGCAGTACTTC	CASSPEWGEYEQYF
TRBJ1-4	TRBV18	-	13	-	TGTGCCAGCTCTGGGGCCTGGGGTGAAAAACTGTTTTTT	CASSGAWGEKLFF
TRBJ2-7	TRBV27	few	13	-	TGTGCCAGCAGTTTCAGAGGAGTCTACGAGCAGTACTTC	CASSFRGVYEQYF
TRBJ2-1	TRBV10-1	-	14	-	TGCGCCAGCAGCGGCACAGGGCGGTGGAATGAGCAGTTCTTC	CASSGTGRWNEQFF
TRBJ2-7	TRBV14	-	14	-	TGTGCCAGCAGCCAAGATGCAGATTCATACGAGCAGTACTTC	CASSQDADSYEQYF
TRBJ1-2	TRBV14	few	15	-	TGTGCCAGCAGCCAAGATTTGCACAGTGGGTCTGGCTACACCTTC	CASSQDLHSGSGYTF
TRBJ2-3	TRBV27	-	16	TRBD1	TGTGCCAGCAGTTTATACAGGGGGCCTACCACAGATACGCAGTATTTT	CASSLYRGPTTDTQYF
TRBJ1-4	TRBV7-9	-	14	-	TGTGCCAGCAGCCATTGGGCCCCTAATGAAAAACTGTTTTTT	CASSHWAPNEKLFF
TRBJ2-3	TRBV7-6	-	14	TRBD1	TGTGCCAGCGGGTTGACAGGGGGCACAGATACGCAGTATTTT	CASGLTGGTDTQYF
TRBJ2-3	TRBV7-2	-	16	TRBD1	TGTGCCAGCAGCTTAGAAGGGGGCCCCCTCACAGATACGCAGTATTTT	CASSLEGGPLTDTQYF
TRBJ1-2	TRBV19	once	15	TRBD1	TGTGCCAGTAGTATAGAAAGAGGGGGCAACTATGGCTACACCTTC	CASSIERGGNYGYTF
TRBJ2-2	TRBV24-1	-	15	TRBD2	TGTGCCACCAGTCTAGCGGGAGTTAATTCCGGGGAGCTGTTTTTT	CATSLAGVNSGELFF
TRBJ1-2	TRBV30	-	15	TRBD1	TGTGCCTGGAGCCGAGATTCGGACAGGCTGGGAGGCTACACCTTC	CAWSRDSDRLGGYTF
TRBJ1-2	TRBV4-1	-	15	TRBD1	TGCGCCAGCAGCCTTTCGACCGGGACAGACTATGGCTACACCTTC	CASSLSTGTDYGYTF
TRBJ2-5	TRBV29-1	few	15	-	TGCAGCGTTGAAGTTTTAGCAACGTACCAAGAGACCCAGTACTTC	CSVEVLATYQETQYF